This T cell receptor (beta chain) was captured in a study of vaccination effects on CD4 cells after COVID-19. The assay was immunoSEQ multiplex PCR, and TCRdb's table has in-frame clones only and misses some. The data hold more than 40,000 clones, with around 76% observed a single time. Subsequent to ten to eleven days of culture, CD4+ T cells were isolated. Half-medium changes using IL-2 medium occurred on days 3 and 7. This clone was recorded once. Its antigen is as yet unknown. The CDR3 is made up of 16 amino acids. CDR1 is SGHDT, CDR2 YYEEEE, per germline. Trimming cost V 3 bases and J 2 bases, with 18 bases left between them.

The source of this sequence is a human donor who had a prior SARS-CoV-2 infection. Sequenced here: CD4+ T cells from PBMCs cultured without peptide, sampled before COVID-19 vaccination. The chain uses TRBV5-6 and TRBJ2-7; D may match TRBD1 or TRBD2 (6 bases each). CDR3 sequence: CASSSRGRGHPYEQYF. CDR3 nucleotide sequence: TGTGCCAGCAGCTCCCGGGGGCGGGGACACCCCTACGAGCAGTACTTC.